This T cell receptor (beta chain) was retrieved from a study of shared clonotypes between healthy human individuals. Trimming stripped 4 bases from V and 7 bases from J, with 13 bases between. Per germline, CDR1 ENHRY and CDR2 SYGVKD. The CDR3 loop spans 14 amino acids. The repertoire was sequenced with immunoSEQ multiplex PCR; TCRdb's copy has only in-frame clones and lacks some. The top ten hold approximately 0.4% of the sample, which has 2.3 million or so clones, 93% seen once. This clone was seen once. Nashville, Tennessee was home to all donors, who were Caucasian adults. This receptor was taken from a man between 18 and 35 years old in good health. Some clones in this sample may be carry-over from other donors' samples. The V call is TRBV10-3, the J call TRBJ1-4, with no clear D. Source material: naive CD4+ T cells from PBMCs. Noted subset: CD45RA+ positively selected. Here the CDR3 reads CAISASRLTEKLFF. CDR3 nucleotide sequence: TGTGCCATCAGTGCATCCAGGTTGACTGAAAAACTGTTTTTT.